This T cell receptor beta chain originates from a study of human T cells and chemical hapten exposure. This CDR3 has 12 amino acids. Trimming stripped 5 bases from V and 0 bases from J, with 5 bases between. Germline CDR1 MNHNY, CDR2 SVGAGI (reference sequence). Study findings and constraints: PT1 expanded TCR counts and patch test score were linked, and their correlation was positive.

This clonotype came up many times. Its specificity is not known. Specified time point: patch test 1, 2 weeks after DPC sensitization. The sample's treatment: therapeutic diphenylcyclopropenone sensitization with weekly scalp DPC. TCRdb independently ran MiXCR on the RACE reads; one entry per CDR3 protein. The table records approximately 90,000 distinct CDR3 sequences, around 12% of them present only once. The receptor was derived from a middle-aged woman with alopecia areata. Some clones in this sample may be carry-over from other donors' samples. The chain links TRBV6-6 to TRBJ2-7; D is unclear. The source material was whole blood, sampled in connection with sensitization to the hapten diphenylcyclopropenone (DPC). The CDR3 here is CASSGRSYEQYF. CDR3 nucleotides: TGTGCCAGCAGTGGGCGCTCCTACGAGCAGTACTTC.